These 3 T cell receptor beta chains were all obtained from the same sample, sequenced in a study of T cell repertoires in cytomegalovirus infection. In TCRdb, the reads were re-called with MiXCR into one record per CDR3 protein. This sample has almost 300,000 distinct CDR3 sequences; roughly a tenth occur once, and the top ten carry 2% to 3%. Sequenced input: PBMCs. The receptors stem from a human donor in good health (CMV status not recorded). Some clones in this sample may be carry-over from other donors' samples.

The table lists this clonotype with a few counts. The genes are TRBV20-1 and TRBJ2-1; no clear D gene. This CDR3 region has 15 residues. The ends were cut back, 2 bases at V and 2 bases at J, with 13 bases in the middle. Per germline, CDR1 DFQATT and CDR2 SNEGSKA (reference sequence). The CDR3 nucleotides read TGCAGTGCTAGAACAATAGACATGCCCTACAATGAGCAGTTCTTC. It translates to CSARTIDMPYNEQFF.

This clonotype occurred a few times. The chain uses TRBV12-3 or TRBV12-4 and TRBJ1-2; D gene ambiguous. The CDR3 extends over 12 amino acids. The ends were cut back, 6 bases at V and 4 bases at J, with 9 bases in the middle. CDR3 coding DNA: TGTGCCAGCAGCCCGGGATCCTATGGCTACACCTTC. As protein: CASSPGSYGYTF.

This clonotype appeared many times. CDR3 coding DNA: TGTGCCAGTAGTATATTGGGGGGCGCGGTCACTGAAGCTTTCTTT. It yields the protein CASSILGGAVTEAFF. The chain uses TRBV19 and TRBJ1-1, with a weak D call TRBD1 (6 bases). Germline V gene lookup returns CDR1 LNHDA and CDR2 SQIVND (reference sequence). V dropped 2 bases and J dropped 4 bases, with 14 bases sitting between them. The CDR3 sequence is 15 residues long. Full variable domain (remainder filled in from reference TRBV19 and TRBJ1-1): DGGITQSPKYLFRKEGQNVTLSCEQNLNHDAMYWYRQDPGQGLRLIYYSQIVNDFQKGDIAEGYSVSREKKESFPLTVTSAQKNPTAFYLCASSILGGAVTEAFFGQGTRLTVV.